The clone carrying this TCR beta chain was recorded a few times. Trimming removed 5 bases from V and 4 bases from J; junction bases left unmatched: 10. The CDR3 runs 17 residues. Germline V gives CDR1 SEHNR, CDR2 FQNEAQ (reference sequence). The sample is drawn from a study of blood T cells in healthy people across ages. About the research overall: Capture by template switching was about one barcoded beta molecule per two T cells.

Aged about 6 to 95, donors were systemically healthy Caucasians from Russia. Each of the donors had 8 to 10 milliliters of peripheral blood drawn into EDTA-treated Vacutainer tubes. Alongside a J-beta primer mix, a sample-barcoded 5' primer served in a second PCR lasting about 7 to 11 cycles. A template-switch adaptor that had 12 random nucleotides put a tag on each cDNA molecule. In TCRdb, the 5' RACE reads were re-called with MiXCR into one record per CDR3 protein. The sample includes 1.4 million to 1.5 million distinct CDR3 sequences, about 40% seen only once; the top ten take 7.9%. The sample taken for sequencing was blood. The TCR comes from a woman under 30 in good health. This chain links TRBV7-9 with TRBJ2-5, with 13 bases that match TRBD2. Written as DNA, the CDR3 is TGTGCCAGCAGCACTTCCGGACTAGCGGGAGTCACAGAGACCCAGTACTTC. It translates to CASSTSGLAGVTETQYF.